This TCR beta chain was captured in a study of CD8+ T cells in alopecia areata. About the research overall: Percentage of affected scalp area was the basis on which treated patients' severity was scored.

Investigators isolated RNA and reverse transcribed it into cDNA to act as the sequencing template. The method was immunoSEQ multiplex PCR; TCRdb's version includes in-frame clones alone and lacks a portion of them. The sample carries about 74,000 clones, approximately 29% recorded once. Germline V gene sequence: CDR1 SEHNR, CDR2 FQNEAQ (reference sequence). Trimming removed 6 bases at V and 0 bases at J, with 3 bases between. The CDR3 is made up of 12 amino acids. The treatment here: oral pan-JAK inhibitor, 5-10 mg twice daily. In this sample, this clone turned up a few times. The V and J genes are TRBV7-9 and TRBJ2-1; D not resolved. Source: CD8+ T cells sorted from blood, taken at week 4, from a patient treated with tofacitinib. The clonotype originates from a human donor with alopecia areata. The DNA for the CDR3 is TGTGCCAGCAGTCCCTCCTACAATGAGCAGTTCTTC. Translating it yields CASSPSYNEQFF.